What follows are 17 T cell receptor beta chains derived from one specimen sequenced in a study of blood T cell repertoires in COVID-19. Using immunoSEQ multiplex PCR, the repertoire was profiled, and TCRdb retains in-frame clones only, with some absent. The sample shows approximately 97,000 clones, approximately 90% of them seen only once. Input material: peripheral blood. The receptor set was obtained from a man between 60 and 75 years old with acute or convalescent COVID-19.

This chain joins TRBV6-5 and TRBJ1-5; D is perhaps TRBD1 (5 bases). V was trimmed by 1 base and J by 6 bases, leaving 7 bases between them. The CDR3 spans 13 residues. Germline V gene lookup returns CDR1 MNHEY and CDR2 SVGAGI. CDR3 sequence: CASSYFQGQPQHF. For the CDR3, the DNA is TGTGCCAGCAGTTACTTCCAGGGTCAGCCCCAGCATTTT.

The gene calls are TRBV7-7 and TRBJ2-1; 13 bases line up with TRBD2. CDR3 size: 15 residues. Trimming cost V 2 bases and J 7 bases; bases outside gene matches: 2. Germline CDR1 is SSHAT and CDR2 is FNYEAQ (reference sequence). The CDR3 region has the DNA TGTGCCAGCAGCTTAACTAGCGGGGGGGCTAATGAGCAGTTCTTC. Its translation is CASSLTSGGANEQFF.

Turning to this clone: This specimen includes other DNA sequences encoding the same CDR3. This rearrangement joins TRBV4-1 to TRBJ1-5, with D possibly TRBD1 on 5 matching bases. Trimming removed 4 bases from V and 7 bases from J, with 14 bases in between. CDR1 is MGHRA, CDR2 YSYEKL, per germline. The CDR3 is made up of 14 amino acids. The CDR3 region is CASSLRQQGQPQHF. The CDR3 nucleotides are TGCGCCAGCAGCCTACGACAGCAGGGACAGCCCCAGCATTTT.

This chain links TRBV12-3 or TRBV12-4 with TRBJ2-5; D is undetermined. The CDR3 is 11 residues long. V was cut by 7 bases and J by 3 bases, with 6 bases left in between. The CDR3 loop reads CASTSEETQYF. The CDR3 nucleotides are TGTGCCAGCACTTCGGAAGAGACCCAGTACTTC.

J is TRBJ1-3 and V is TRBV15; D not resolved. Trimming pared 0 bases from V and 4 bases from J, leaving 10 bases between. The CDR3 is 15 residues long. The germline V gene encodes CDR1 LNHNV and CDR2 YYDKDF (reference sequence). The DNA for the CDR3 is TGTGCCACCAGCAGAGATTCACGCGTCGGAAACACCATATATTTT. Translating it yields CATSRDSRVGNTIYF.

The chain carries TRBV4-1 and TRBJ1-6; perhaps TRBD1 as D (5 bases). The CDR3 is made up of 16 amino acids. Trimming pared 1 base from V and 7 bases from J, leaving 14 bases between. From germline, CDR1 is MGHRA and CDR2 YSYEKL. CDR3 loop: CASSQGARVWNSPLHF. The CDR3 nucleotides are TGCGCCAGCAGCCAAGGAGCCAGGGTATGGAATTCACCCCTCCACTTT.

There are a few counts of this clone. Here the CDR3 reads CASKLGPSQTGINEKLFF. The CDR3 DNA is TGCGCCAGCAAACTTGGCCCCTCTCAAACAGGAATTAATGAAAAACTGTTTTTT. The chain has TRBV5-1 and TRBJ1-4; tentatively, D is TRBD1 (5 bases). The CDR3 length is 18 residues. CDR1 and CDR2 (germline): SGHRS, YFSETQ. The V gene lost 6 bases and the J gene lost 4 bases, with 25 bases spanning the gap.

The CDR3 DNA is TGTGCCAGCAGCTTGCCACCCGGGACAGGGTACGGAGAGACCCAGTACTTC. Protein: CASSLPPGTGYGETQYF. The rearrangement links TRBV7-9 to TRBJ2-5; 9 nucleotides agree with TRBD1. CDR1 and CDR2 (germline): SEHNR, FQNEAQ (reference sequence). V shed 3 bases, J shed 4 bases, and the junction held 12 bases outside the gene matches. The CDR3 contains 17 residues.

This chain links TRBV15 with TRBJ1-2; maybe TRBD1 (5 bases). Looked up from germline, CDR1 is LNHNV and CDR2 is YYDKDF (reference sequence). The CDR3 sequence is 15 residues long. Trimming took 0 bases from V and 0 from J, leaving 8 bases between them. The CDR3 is CATSRDRGANYGYTF. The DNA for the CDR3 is TGTGCCACCAGCAGAGATCGGGGGGCTAACTATGGCTACACCTTC.

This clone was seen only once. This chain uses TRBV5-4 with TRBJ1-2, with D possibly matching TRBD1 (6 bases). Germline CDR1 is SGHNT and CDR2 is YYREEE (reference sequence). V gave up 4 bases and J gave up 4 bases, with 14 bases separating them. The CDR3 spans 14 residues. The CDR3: CASSVDSLGYGYTF. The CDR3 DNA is TGTGCCAGCAGCGTGGACAGTTTAGGCTATGGCTACACCTTC.

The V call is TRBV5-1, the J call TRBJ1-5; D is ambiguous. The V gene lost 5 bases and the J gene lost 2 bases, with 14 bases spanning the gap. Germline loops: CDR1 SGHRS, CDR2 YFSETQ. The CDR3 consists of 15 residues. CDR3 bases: TGCGCCAGCAGGAGAGGGCCTGAGCGCAATCAGCCCCAGCATTTT. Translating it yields CASRRGPERNQPQHF.

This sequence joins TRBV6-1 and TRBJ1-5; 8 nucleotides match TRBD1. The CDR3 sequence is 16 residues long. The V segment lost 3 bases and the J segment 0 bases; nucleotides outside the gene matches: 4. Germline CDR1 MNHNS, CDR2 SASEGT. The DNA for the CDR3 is TGTGCCAGCAGTGACAGGGGGCGGGGTAGCAATCAGCCCCAGCATTTT. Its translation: CASSDRGRGSNQPQHF.

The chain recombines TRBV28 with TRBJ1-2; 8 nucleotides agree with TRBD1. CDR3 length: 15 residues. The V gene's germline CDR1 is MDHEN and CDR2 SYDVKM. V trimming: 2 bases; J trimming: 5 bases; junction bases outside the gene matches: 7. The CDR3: CASSLAGGAGYGYTF. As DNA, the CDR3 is TGTGCCAGCAGTTTAGCAGGGGGCGCGGGGTATGGCTACACCTTC.

The CDR3, as DNA: TGTGCCAGCAGATCTAGGGAGACCCAGTACTTC. Amino acids: CASRSRETQYF. The chain uses TRBV12-3 or TRBV12-4 and TRBJ2-5; D remains unclear. The CDR3 is made up of 11 amino acids. Trimming left V 6 bases short and J 5 bases short, with 7 bases between.

CDR3 DNA: TGTGCCAGCAGCCAAGAGACCCAATTGGAGAATTCACCCCTCCACTTT. Its protein is CASSQETQLENSPLHF. V and J are TRBV3-1 (or the pseudogene TRBV3-2) and TRBJ1-6; D remains unclear. Germline V gives CDR1 LGHDT, CDR2 YNNKEL (reference sequence). With 0 bases removed from V and 7 bases from J, the gap between germline ends came to 13 bases. The CDR3 runs to 16 residues.

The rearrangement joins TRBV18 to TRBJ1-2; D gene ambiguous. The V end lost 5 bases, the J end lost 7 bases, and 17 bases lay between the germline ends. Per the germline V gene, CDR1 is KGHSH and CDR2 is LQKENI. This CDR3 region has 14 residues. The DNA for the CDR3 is TGTGCCAGCTCAGCCGGGAGCCTCCTTGGTGGCTACACCTTC. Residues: CASSAGSLLGGYTF.

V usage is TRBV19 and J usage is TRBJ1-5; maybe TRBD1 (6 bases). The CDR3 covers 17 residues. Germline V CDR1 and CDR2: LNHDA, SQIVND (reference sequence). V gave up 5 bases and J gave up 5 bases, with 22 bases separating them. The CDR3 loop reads CASSPRGDTWDDQPQHF. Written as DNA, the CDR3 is TGTGCCAGTAGTCCCCGGGGGGACACTTGGGACGATCAGCCCCAGCATTTT.